The source of this T cell receptor beta chain is a study of shared clonotypes between healthy human individuals. TCRdb's table, derived via immunoSEQ multiplex PCR, lists solely in-frame clones and lacks some. The sample contains some 2,000,000 clones, approximately 96% of which appear only once. Germline V gives CDR1 SNHLY, CDR2 FYNNEI. The ends were cut back, 8 bases at V and 4 bases at J, with 15 bases in the middle. The CDR3 consists of 13 residues. This chain connects TRBV2 to TRBJ2-7; D not certain. Source material: naive CD4+ T cells sorted from blood. As for subset: CD45RA+ positively selected. This sequence was found in a man aged 18 to 30 in good health. The DNA of the CDR3 is TGTGCCAGCCGAGGCCTGAAACTATACGAGCAGTACTTC. As protein: CASRGLKLYEQYF.